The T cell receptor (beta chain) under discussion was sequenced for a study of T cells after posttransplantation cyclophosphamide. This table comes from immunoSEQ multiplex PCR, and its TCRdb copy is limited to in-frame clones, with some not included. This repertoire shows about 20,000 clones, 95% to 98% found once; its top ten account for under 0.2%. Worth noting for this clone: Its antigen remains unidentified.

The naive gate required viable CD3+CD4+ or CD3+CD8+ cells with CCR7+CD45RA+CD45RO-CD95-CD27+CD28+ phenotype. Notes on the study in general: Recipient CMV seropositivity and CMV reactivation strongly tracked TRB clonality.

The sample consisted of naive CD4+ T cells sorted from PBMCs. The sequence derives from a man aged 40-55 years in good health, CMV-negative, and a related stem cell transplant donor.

The CDR3 nucleotides are TGTGCCAGTAGTACCCCCCTCGGGACTAGCGGGAGCGACTACAATGAGCAGTTCTTC. The encoded protein is CASSTPLGTSGSDYNEQFF. This rearrangement joins TRBV19 to TRBJ2-1, with 14 bases lining up with TRBD2. V lost 4 bases and J lost 3; bases outside the gene matches: 11. CDR1 is LNHDA, CDR2 SQIVND, per germline (reference sequence). The CDR3 sequence is 19 residues long.